This T cell receptor beta chain was sequenced for a study of identical twins. The study's findings and limits: Memory repertoires showed no such pattern, whereas abundant cord blood beta clonotypes carried fewer insertions.

TCRdb itself ran the 5' RACE reads through MiXCR, one entry per CDR3 protein. This table holds hundreds of thousands of distinct CDR3 sequences, 18% found once. Germline V gives CDR1 SEHNR, CDR2 FQNEAQ (reference sequence). The J segment lost 2 bases and the V segment lost 6 bases, leaving 3 bases of the junction unmatched. This CDR3 has 15 residues. This clonotype turned up a few times. Its antigen remains unidentified. These data also featured in a second study, about T cells expressing NK-cell markers.

The rearrangement uses TRBV7-9 and TRBJ2-1; 11 bases align to TRBD2. This receptor was obtained from a young woman in good health. Sequencing input: PBMCs. The CDR3 loop is CASRPSGGTYNEQFF. In nucleotides, the CDR3 is TGTGCCAGCAGACCTAGCGGGGGGACCTACAATGAGCAGTTCTTC. The full variable domain, its missing parts supplied by reference TRBV7-9 and TRBJ2-1, is DTGVSQNPRHKITKRGQNVTFRCDPISEHNRLYWYRQTLGQGPEFLTYFQNEAQLEKSRLLSDRFSAERPKGSFSTLEIQRTEQGDSAMYLCASRPSGGTYNEQFFGPGTRLTVL.